These 5 T cell receptor beta chains share one sample of origin, sequenced in a study of blood T cells in healthy people across ages. The second PCR ran about 6 to 11 cycles with a sample-barcoded 5' primer and J-beta primers. TCRdb reprocessed the 5' RACE reads via MiXCR and lists one record per CDR3 protein. Of about 680,000 distinct CDR3 sequences in the sample, approximately 49% are singletons; the top ten hold about a third. Input material: blood. The receptor source for this set is a woman aged 55-70 years in good health.

This clonotype has more than one count but fewer than ten. V usage is TRBV7-2 and J usage is TRBJ2-7; 7 bases match TRBD2. This CDR3 comprises 17 residues. V lost 3 bases to trimming and J lost 7 bases; unmatched junction nucleotides: 18. Germline V CDR1 and CDR2: SGHTA, FQGNSA. The CDR3 DNA is TGTGCCAGCAGCTTGGAAGCTGGCGGGAGTCAATCGAGTGAGCAGTACTTC. This gives the protein CASSLEAGGSQSSEQYF.

This clonotype was seen only a few times. The chain links TRBV28 to TRBJ2-4; D is unresolved. The CDR3 has 14 amino acids. Germline V gives CDR1 MDHEN, CDR2 SYDVKM. V was trimmed by 2 bases and J by 3 bases, leaving 8 bases between them. The CDR3: CASSLRQNKNIQYF. Written as DNA, the CDR3 is TGTGCCAGCAGTTTAAGGCAGAACAAAAACATTCAGTACTTC.

V is TRBV7-2 and J is TRBJ2-5, with D perhaps matching TRBD2 (5 bases). Germline V gives CDR1 SGHTA, CDR2 FQGNSA. The V end lost 5 bases, the J end lost 3 bases, and 13 bases lay between the germline ends. This CDR3 has 14 residues. The CDR3 loop is CASSVGAAEETQYF. CDR3 DNA: TGTGCCAGCAGCGTAGGAGCGGCCGAAGAGACCCAGTACTTC.

The V gene is TRBV9, the J gene TRBJ2-7; 8 positions agree with TRBD1. V lost 5 bases, J lost 2 bases, and 6 bases stayed unmatched. CDR1 is SGDLS and CDR2 is YYNGEE in the germline V gene. The CDR3 consists of 14 residues. The CDR3 loop reads CASSRQGNTYEQYF. CDR3 coding DNA: TGTGCCAGCAGTAGACAGGGGAACACCTACGAGCAGTACTTC.

This clonotype has only a few counts. The chain combines TRBV7-8 with TRBJ2-7; D is possibly TRBD1 (8 bases). This CDR3 is built from 15 residues. V lost 5 bases, J lost 7 bases, and 21 bases lay in between. Germline CDR1 reads SGHVS; CDR2 reads FQNEAQ. CDR3 DNA sequence: TGTGCCAGCAGCCCGGGACAGGAAATGGGAGGGGAGCAGTACTTC. Protein sequence: CASSPGQEMGGEQYF.